The 31 T cell receptor beta chains below all came from one sample that was sequenced in a study of blood T cell repertoires in COVID-19. The assay was immunoSEQ multiplex PCR, and TCRdb's table has in-frame clones only and misses some. The profile covers 200,000 to 250,000 clones, with approximately 83% appearing a single time and approximately 1.4% taken by the ten largest. The sequenced sample consisted of PBMCs or T cells enriched from blood (not recorded which). The receptors stem from a woman in her forties with acute COVID-19.

The chain links TRBV7-9 to TRBJ1-4; no clear D gene. V was pared by 4 bases and J by 10 bases, with 10 bases between. The germline CDR1 and CDR2 sequences are SEHNR and FQNEAQ (reference sequence). This CDR3 has 12 amino acids. CDR3 sequence: CASSSRAGKLFF. The CDR3 region has the DNA TGTGCCAGCAGCTCGCGGGCTGGAAAACTGTTTTTT. The full variable domain, with the rest looked up from reference TRBV7-9 and TRBJ1-4, is DTGVSQNPRHKITKRGQNVTFRCDPISEHNRLYWYRQTLGQGPEFLTYFQNEAQLEKSRLLSDRFSAERPKGSFSTLEIQRTEQGDSAMYLCASSSRAGKLFFGSGTQLSVL.

The V and J genes are TRBV6-5 and TRBJ2-3; 7 nucleotides align to TRBD2. The CDR3 is 15 residues long. Germline V lookup: CDR1 MNHEY, CDR2 SVGAGI. V shed 2 bases, J shed 0 bases, and the junction held 2 bases outside the gene matches. CDR3 region: CASSYGGGSTDTQYF. In DNA, the CDR3 is TGTGCCAGCAGTTACGGCGGGGGTAGCACAGATACGCAGTATTTT.

In DNA, the CDR3 is TGCGCCAGCAGCCAAGATCTTACTGAAGCTTTCTTT. Its translation: CASSQDLTEAFF. The chain joins TRBV4-1 to TRBJ1-1, with D unresolved. CDR3 size: 12 residues. CDR1 is MGHRA, CDR2 YSYEKL, per germline. V lost 0 bases and J 5 bases, leaving 4 bases between the germline ends.

The V call is TRBV7-3, the J call TRBJ1-1, with unresolved D. The CDR3 loop spans 16 amino acids. Trimming took off 0 bases at V and 4 bases at J, with 15 bases between the two ends. Germline CDR1 is SGHTA and CDR2 is FQGTGA. The CDR3 DNA sequence: TGTGCCAGCAGCTTAACGGGAAGGGAGGAGAGCACTGAAGCTTTCTTT. Translating gives CASSLTGREESTEAFF.

The chain links TRBV7-9 to TRBJ2-3, with D possibly matching TRBD1 (5 bases). CDR3 length: 17 residues. V was cut by 1 base and J by 0 bases, with 14 bases left in between. CDR1 is SEHNR and CDR2 is FQNEAQ in the germline V gene (reference sequence). CDR3 DNA sequence: TGTGCCAGCAGCTTAGGGCCCCCGGACATTAGCACAGATACGCAGTATTTT. Residues: CASSLGPPDISTDTQYF.

This rearrangement joins TRBV4-1 to TRBJ2-7, with no clear D. The CDR3 covers 11 residues. Germline loops: CDR1 MGHRA, CDR2 YSYEKL. V was pared by 4 bases and J by 6 bases, with 7 bases between. CDR3 protein: CASSPGAEQYF. In DNA form, the CDR3 reads TGCGCCAGCAGCCCCGGTGCCGAGCAGTACTTC.

This clone came up a few times. This chain joins TRBV19 and TRBJ2-1; 8 bases line up with TRBD2. After removal of 7 bases from V and 4 bases from J, the junction contained 9 bases not matched to a gene. Germline CDR1 reads LNHDA; CDR2 reads SQIVND (reference sequence). This CDR3 region has 15 residues. As DNA, the CDR3 is TGTGCCAGTACCATGGGAACTAGCGGTTACAATGAGCAGTTCTTC. Translating gives CASTMGTSGYNEQFF.

The chain links TRBV24-1 to TRBJ2-5; D might be TRBD2 (6 bases). With 1 base removed from V and 5 bases from J, the gap between germline ends came to 13 bases. Germline V gene data show CDR1 as KGHDR and CDR2 as SFDVKD. The CDR3 spans 15 residues. CDR3 residues: CATSDFRGGWETQYF. The DNA for the CDR3 is TGTGCCACCAGTGATTTTCGTGGGGGGTGGGAGACCCAGTACTTC.

The V gene is TRBV4-1, the J gene TRBJ1-5; the D gene is possibly TRBD1 (5 bases). Trimming removed 1 base from V and 2 bases from J, with 12 bases in between. The CDR3 length is 16 residues. The germline V gene encodes CDR1 MGHRA and CDR2 YSYEKL. CDR3 protein: CASSQGRGSGNQPQHF. The CDR3, as DNA: TGCGCCAGCAGCCAAGGAAGGGGCAGTGGCAATCAGCCCCAGCATTTT.

The rearrangement uses TRBV19 and TRBJ1-4, with TRBD1 identical over 7 bases. The CDR3 loop spans 15 amino acids. The germline V gene encodes CDR1 LNHDA and CDR2 SQIVND (reference sequence). J was trimmed by 5 bases and V by 5 bases; bases with no gene match: 8. CDR3 sequence: CASSVRTGANEKLFF. In DNA form, the CDR3 reads TGTGCCAGTAGTGTGCGGACAGGAGCAAATGAAAAACTGTTTTTT.

This clone turned up a few times. The V gene is TRBV7-2, the J gene TRBJ1-1; TRBD1 matches 7 bases. Germline-derived CDR1 and CDR2 are SGHTA and FQGNSA. Germline trimming cut 6 bases from V and 4 bases from J; bases unmatched to any gene: 11. The CDR3 has 15 amino acids. Here the CDR3 reads CASSLSSGGSTEAFF. The CDR3 DNA reads as TGTGCCAGCAGTCTCAGCTCAGGGGGGAGCACTGAAGCTTTCTTT.

In DNA form, the CDR3 reads TGTGCCAGCAGCTTAATAGGGCCAGGGGGACATACCTACAATGAGCAGTTCTTC. Its protein product is CASSLIGPGGHTYNEQFF. The V call is TRBV7-3, the J call TRBJ2-1, with 7 positions matching TRBD1. The ends lost 1 base at V and 2 bases at J; junction bases unmatched: 11. The CDR3 is 18 amino acids. Germline CDR1 is SGHTA and CDR2 is FQGTGA. Filled out from reference TRBV7-3 and TRBJ2-1, the complete variable domain reads GAGVSQTPSNKVTEKGKYVELRCDPISGHTALYWYRQSLGQGPEFLIYFQGTGAADDSGLPNDRFFAVRPEGSVSTLKIQRTERGDSAVYLCASSLIGPGGHTYNEQFFGPGTRLTVL.

The chain carries TRBV19 and TRBJ1-5; 8 bases match TRBD1. V trimming: 8 bases; J trimming: 6 bases; junction bases outside the gene matches: 12. The germline V gene has CDR1 LNHDA and CDR2 SQIVND (reference sequence). This CDR3 has 15 amino acids. The CDR3 loop reads CASSNQGAFAQPQHF. The CDR3 DNA reads as TGTGCCAGTTCCAACCAGGGGGCATTCGCTCAGCCCCAGCATTTT.

This clone was observed once. V gene TRBV10-2 combines with J gene TRBJ1-1; unclear D gene. Germline loops: CDR1 WSHSY, CDR2 SAAADI. This CDR3 is 13 amino acids long. V was pared by 8 bases and J by 1 base, with 11 bases between. This CDR3 reads CASARTGNTEAFF. For the CDR3, the DNA is TGCGCCAGCGCCCGTACGGGGAACACTGAAGCTTTCTTT.

The V call is TRBV19, the J call TRBJ2-2, with 9 bases identical to TRBD2. This CDR3 comprises 15 residues. Germline V lookup: CDR1 LNHDA, CDR2 SQIVND (reference sequence). The V segment lost 8 bases and the J segment 5 bases; nucleotides outside the gene matches: 9. CDR3 nucleotides: TGTGCCAGTTGCCCAGCGGGGGGTTGGACCGGGGAGCTGTTTTTT. It translates to CASCPAGGWTGELFF.

V is TRBV29-1 and J is TRBJ1-2; TRBD1 matches at 7 bases. Per the germline V gene, CDR1 is SQVTM and CDR2 is ANQGSEA. The CDR3 consists of 13 residues. Unmatched junction bases numbered 6, after V lost 4 bases and J lost 4 bases. The CDR3 coding sequence is TGCAGCGTTGTGGAGGGGGCGGGCTATGGCTACACCTTC. It translates to CSVVEGAGYGYTF.

Here the CDR3 DNA reads TGTGCCAGTAGTATCGGGTGGGGCGGGAGCTCCTACGAGCAGTACTTC. This sequence encodes CASSIGWGGSSYEQYF. This sequence joins TRBV19 and TRBJ2-7, with TRBD2 matching 7 bases. Germline loops: CDR1 LNHDA, CDR2 SQIVND (reference sequence). The CDR3 is 16 residues long. The ends lost 3 bases at V and 0 bases at J; junction bases unmatched: 8.

The chain employs TRBV5-1 and TRBJ2-3; 8 bases map to TRBD2. With 1 base clipped from V and 2 bases from J, the junction kept 6 bases outside the gene matches. The CDR3 runs 16 residues. CDR1 and CDR2 (germline): SGHRS, YFSETQ. CDR3 sequence reads: CASSLSAGGTTDTQYF. CDR3 nucleotides: TGCGCCAGCAGCTTGAGTGCGGGAGGTACCACAGATACGCAGTATTTT.

This chain uses TRBV5-1 with TRBJ2-7, with 9 bases fitting TRBD2. V gave up 0 bases and J gave up 5 bases; unmatched junction bases: 6. Per the germline V gene, CDR1 is SGHRS and CDR2 is YFSETQ. This CDR3 is built from 15 residues. The CDR3 here is CASSLGPSGEDEQYF. CDR3 nucleotides: TGCGCCAGCAGCTTGGGGCCTAGCGGGGAAGACGAGCAGTACTTC. The variable domain in full, completed from reference TRBV5-1 and TRBJ2-7, reads KAGVTQTPRYLIKTRGQQVTLSCSPISGHRSVSWYQQTPGQGLQFLFEYFSETQRNKGNFPGRFSGRQFSNSRSEMNVSTLELGDSALYLCASSLGPSGEDEQYFGPGTRLTVT.

With regard to this clone: At one boundary the junction diverges from the germline segment, which might be a read error. The chain uses TRBV28 and TRBJ2-6, with 10 bases fitting TRBD1. Looked up from germline, CDR1 is MDHEN and CDR2 is SYDVKM. CDR3 length: 12 residues. CDR3 coding DNA: TGTGCCAGCGGGACAGGGGCCCACGTCCTGACTTTC. It specifies CASGTGAHVLTF. Based on the CDR3 plus reference TRBV28 and TRBJ2-6, the full variable domain is DVKVTQSSRYLVKRTGEKVFLECVQDMDHENMFWYRQDPGLGLRLIYFSYDVKMKEKGDIPEGYSVSREKKERFSLILESASTNQTSMYLCASGTGAHVLTFGAGSRLTVL.

The chain uses TRBV27 and TRBJ1-2, with 7 nucleotides matching TRBD1. Looked up from germline, CDR1 is MNHEY and CDR2 is SMNVEV (reference sequence). The CDR3 is 15 amino acids. The junction had 8 bases not matched to a gene; V was cut back by 2 bases and J by 5 bases. The CDR3 coding sequence is TGTGCCAGCAGTTTAGCCGGACAGGACCTTTATGGCTACACCTTC. It codes for CASSLAGQDLYGYTF.

The chain employs TRBV24-1 and TRBJ1-5, with D maybe TRBD1 (5 bases). Trimming cost V 6 bases and J 6 bases, with 8 bases left between them. Germline assignment: CDR1 KGHDR and CDR2 SFDVKD. The CDR3 runs 12 residues. The CDR3: CATSRGSQPQHF. As DNA, the CDR3 is TGTGCCACCAGTAGGGGTAGTCAGCCCCAGCATTTT.

CDR3 nucleotide sequence: TGTGCCGGAACAGGGGTCTATGGCTACACCTTC. It is translated as CAGTGVYGYTF. The chain couples TRBV30 to TRBJ1-2, with TRBD1 matching 7 bases. CDR3 length equals 11 residues. With V trimmed by 8 bases and J by 4 bases, 4 bases remained unmatched. In germline, CDR1 is GTSNPN, CDR2 SVGIG (reference sequence).

The V call is TRBV4-3, the J call TRBJ2-1; maybe TRBD1 (5 bases). Germline loops: CDR1 LGHNA, CDR2 YSLEER. The CDR3 spans 15 residues. Between the trimmed V and J ends, which lost 1 base and 4 bases, there was a span of 11 bases. This CDR3 reads CASSQGETVYNEQFF. CDR3 sequence (DNA): TGCGCCAGCAGCCAAGGAGAGACAGTTTACAATGAGCAGTTCTTC.

CDR3 DNA: TGTGCCTGGAGTAGGGACAGGTTGTTCTCTGAAGCTTTCTTT. It translates to CAWSRDRLFSEAFF. The V call is TRBV30, the J call TRBJ1-1, with 8 bases that match TRBD1. Trimming cost V 2 bases and J 6 bases; bases outside gene matches: 8. Germline CDR1 GTSNPN, CDR2 SVGIG (reference sequence). This CDR3 is built from 14 residues.

J is TRBJ1-4 and V is TRBV12-2; the tabulated D call, TRBD1, remains unverified against the DNA. TRBV12-2 is deemed a pseudogene. The CDR3 covers 16 residues. CDR3 residues: CASRLRQAGKYEKLFF. The DNA for the CDR3 is TGTGCAAGTCGCTTACGTCAGGCAGGGAAGTATGAAAAACTGTTTTTT.

The chain is built from TRBV28 and TRBJ2-7; the match to TRBD1 covers 7 bases. Germline V gene data show CDR1 as MDHEN and CDR2 as SYDVKM. Losses at the gene ends were 5 bases for V and 2 bases for J; bases not matched to a gene: 3. The CDR3 contains 13 residues. The DNA for the CDR3 is TGTGCCAGCAGTAACAGGGGCCCCTACGAGCAGTACTTC. This gives the protein CASSNRGPYEQYF.

This rearrangement joins TRBV4-3 to TRBJ2-3, with 8 bases lining up with TRBD2. The CDR3 is 17 residues long. Trimming at V came to 1 base and at J to 0 bases, leaving 6 bases not matched to a gene. CDR1 is LGHNA and CDR2 is YSLEER in the germline V gene. The CDR3 DNA reads as TGCGCCAGCAGCCAAGCGGGCGGGGGGCCTAGCACAGATACGCAGTATTTT. It codes for CASSQAGGGPSTDTQYF.

The V and J genes are TRBV4-2 and TRBJ2-2; D may be TRBD1 (5 bases). Germline V gene sequence: CDR1 LGHNA, CDR2 YNFKEQ. This CDR3 spans 16 amino acids. The V end lost 4 bases, the J end lost 7 bases, and 19 bases lay between the germline ends. CDR3 residues: CASSPRTDISLGELFF. The CDR3 nucleotides are TGTGCCAGCAGCCCCAGAACGGACATTAGCCTCGGGGAGCTGTTTTTT.

The chain combines TRBV7-9 with TRBJ2-6; TRBD1 matches at 7 bases. The germline gives CDR1 SEHNR, CDR2 FQNEAQ (reference sequence). Trimming took 4 bases from V and 2 from J; bases not matched to a gene: 5. The CDR3 runs 16 residues. CDR3 protein: CASSSQQGPGANVLTF. CDR3 DNA sequence: TGTGCCAGCAGCTCGCAACAGGGGCCTGGGGCCAACGTCCTGACTTTC.

The chain couples TRBV7-9 to TRBJ2-1; 14 bases map to TRBD2. Germline CDR1 is SEHNR and CDR2 is FQNEAQ (reference sequence). The V segment lost 3 bases and the J segment 16 bases; nucleotides outside the gene matches: 5. The CDR3 extends over 13 amino acids. The chain's CDR3 is CASSLTSGREGFF. In DNA, the CDR3 is TGTGCCAGCAGCTTGACTAGCGGGAGGGAGGGCTTCTTC. Full variable domain (outside the CDR3, taken from reference TRBV7-9 and TRBJ2-1): DTGVSQNPRHKITKRGQNVTFRCDPISEHNRLYWYRQTLGQGPEFLTYFQNEAQLEKSRLLSDRFSAERPKGSFSTLEIQRTEQGDSAMYLCASSLTSGREGFFGPGTRLTVL.